This TCR beta chain originates from a study of beta chain features in type 1 diabetes. cDNA synthesis used the whole RNA isolate, giving expressed TCRB sequences. The data were produced by immunoSEQ multiplex PCR, yet TCRdb's version contains in-frame clones alone and is incomplete. The sample includes a few hundred thousand clones, roughly 17% of them seen just once. J was trimmed by 8 bases and V by 1 base; bases with no gene match: 12. In germline, CDR1 is MGHRA, CDR2 YSYEKL. The CDR3 has 17 residues. Comments on this clone: Its antigen is undetermined.

Study conclusions and caveats: Shorter TCRB CDR3s, moderately but significantly so, marked every one of the four CD4+ subsets in Type 1 diabetes patients.

The clonotype was recovered from a man aged 30-40 years with type 1 diabetes. This chain connects TRBV4-1 to TRBJ2-1; TRBD2 aligns across 9 bases. Sequenced input: naive CD4+ T cells from blood. The CDR3 DNA sequence: TGCGCCAGCAGCCAAGGTTCCACCGCGGGAGGGCCCCATGAGCAGTTCTTC. This sequence encodes CASSQGSTAGGPHEQFF.